Each of the 8 T cell receptor beta chains below was sequenced from the same sample in a study of CD8 T cells in ankylosing spondylitis. Notes on the study in general: Ankylosing spondylitis blood seemed to carry a telltale TCR beta motif made of fewer than ten highly homologous variants.

Their cognate antigens are unknown. Each CDR3 protein gets one entry after TCRdb re-called the 5' RACE reads with MiXCR. Of a few hundred thousand distinct CDR3 sequences in the sample, about 13% are singletons; the top ten hold approximately 7%. Input material: blood, either unsorted or a sorted T cell fraction (not recorded which). These receptors originate from a male donor with ankylosing spondylitis.

V gene TRBV20-1 combines with J gene TRBJ2-1, with D uncertain. This CDR3 spans 14 amino acids. Per germline, CDR1 DFQATT and CDR2 SNEGSKA (reference sequence). Trimming pared 5 bases from V and 8 bases from J, leaving 19 bases between. The CDR3 sequence is CSAPPKPGSYEQFF. The CDR3 DNA is TGCAGTGCTCCCCCTAAGCCCGGGTCCTATGAGCAGTTCTTC.

This rearrangement joins TRBV2 to TRBJ1-1; no clear D. The CDR3 spans 13 residues. Per germline, CDR1 SNHLY and CDR2 FYNNEI. V was cut by 7 bases and J by 1 base, with 10 bases left in between. CDR3 region: CASTSPANTEAFF. As DNA, the CDR3 is TGTGCCAGCACTAGCCCAGCGAACACTGAAGCTTTCTTT. The full variable domain, completed using reference TRBV2 and TRBJ1-1, is EPEVTQTPSHQVTQMGQEVILRCVPISNHLYFYWYRQILGQKVEFLVSFYNNEISEKSEIFDDQFSVERPDGSNFTLKIRSTKLEDSAMYFCASTSPANTEAFFGQGTRLTVV.

In this sample, this clonotype turned up a few times. V is TRBV11-2 and J is TRBJ2-1, with 7 bases that match TRBD1. Germline CDR1 reads SGHAT; CDR2 reads FQNNGV. The V gene end was trimmed by 6 bases and the J gene end by 6 bases; junction bases not matched to a gene: 5. The CDR3 has 13 amino acids. The CDR3 DNA follows: TGTGCCAGCAGGCTACCAGGGGGCAATGAGCAGTTCTTC. Its protein is CASRLPGGNEQFF.

This clonotype has ten or more counts. V is TRBV7-9 and J is TRBJ2-7; D is uncertain. The germline CDR1 and CDR2 sequences are SEHNR and FQNEAQ (reference sequence). Trimming stripped 5 bases from V and 7 bases from J, with 18 bases between. This CDR3 has 14 residues. CDR3 nucleotides: TGTGCCAGCAGCACCCGCCAGAGGATAGGGGAGCAGTACTTC. Residues: CASSTRQRIGEQYF.

This clonotype turned up a few times. This chain links TRBV5-1 with TRBJ1-5; D uncertain. The CDR3 contains 15 residues. Trimming shortened V by 4 bases and J by 1 base, and 12 bases separated the two germline ends. Germline V lookup: CDR1 SGHRS, CDR2 YFSETQ. The CDR3 region is CASSEGSSSNQPQHF. Written as DNA, the CDR3 is TGCGCCAGCAGCGAAGGCTCGTCGAGCAATCAGCCCCAGCATTTT. Based on the CDR3 plus reference TRBV5-1 and TRBJ1-5, the full variable domain is KAGVTQTPRYLIKTRGQQVTLSCSPISGHRSVSWYQQTPGQGLQFLFEYFSETQRNKGNFPGRFSGRQFSNSRSEMNVSTLELGDSALYLCASSEGSSSNQPQHFGDGTRLSIL.

The chain has TRBV7-2 and TRBJ2-5; D not certain. Germline V gene data show CDR1 as SGHTA and CDR2 as FQGNSA. V gave up 7 bases and J gave up 5 bases, with 17 bases separating them. The CDR3 contains 14 residues. The CDR3, as DNA: TGTGCCAGCACCTTCCCCTGGGGTGGCGAGACCCAGTACTTC. Its translation is CASTFPWGGETQYF.

V usage is TRBV10-3 and J usage is TRBJ2-7; TRBD1 aligns across 7 bases. V lost 5 bases and J lost 3; bases outside the gene matches: 13. There are 16 residues in the CDR3. Germline lookup yields CDR1 ENHRY and CDR2 SYGVKD. CDR3 in amino acids: CAISPEKGQSIYEQYV. The DNA of the CDR3 is TGTGCCATCAGTCCTGAAAAGGGACAGTCAATCTACGAGCAGTACGTC.

Turning to this clonotype: A junction end diverges from the germline sequence, so it may reflect a read error. The rearrangement links TRBV5-1 to TRBJ2-3; D possibly uses TRBD1 or TRBD2 (5 bases each). Germline V gives CDR1 SGHRS, CDR2 YFSETQ. The CDR3 runs 16 residues. DNA for the CDR3: TGCGGCAGCAGCAAATCATCGACGGGGCGCGCAGATACGCAGTATTTT. It yields the protein CGSSKSSTGRADTQYF.